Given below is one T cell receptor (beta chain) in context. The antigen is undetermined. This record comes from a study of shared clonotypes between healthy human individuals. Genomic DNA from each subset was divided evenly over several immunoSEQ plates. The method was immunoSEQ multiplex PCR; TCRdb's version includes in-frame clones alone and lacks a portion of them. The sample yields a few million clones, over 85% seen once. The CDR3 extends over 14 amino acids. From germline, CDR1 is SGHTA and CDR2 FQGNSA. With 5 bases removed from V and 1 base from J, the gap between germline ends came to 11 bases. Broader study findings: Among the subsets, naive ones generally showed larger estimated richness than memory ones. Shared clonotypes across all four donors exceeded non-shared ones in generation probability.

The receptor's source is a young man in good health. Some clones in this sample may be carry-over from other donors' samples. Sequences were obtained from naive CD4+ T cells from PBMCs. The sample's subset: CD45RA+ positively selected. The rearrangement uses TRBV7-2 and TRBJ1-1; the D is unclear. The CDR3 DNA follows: TGTGCCAGCAGCCCTAGCTATGCGAACACTGAAGCTTTCTTT. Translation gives CASSPSYANTEAFF.